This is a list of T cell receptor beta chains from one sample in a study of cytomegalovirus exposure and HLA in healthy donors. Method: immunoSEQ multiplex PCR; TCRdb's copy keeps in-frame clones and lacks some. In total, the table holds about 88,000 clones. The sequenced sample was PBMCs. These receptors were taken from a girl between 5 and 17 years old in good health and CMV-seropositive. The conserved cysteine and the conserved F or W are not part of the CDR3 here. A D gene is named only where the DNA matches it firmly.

CDR3 protein: ASSVLNTGELF; V gene: TRBV7-7; D gene: .; J gene: TRBJ2-2
CDR3 protein: ASSLGQGDNSPLH; V gene: TRBV11-3; D gene: TRBD1; J gene: TRBJ1-6
CDR3 protein: ASRDRGRYGANVLT; V gene: TRBV2; D gene: TRBD1; J gene: TRBJ2-6
CDR3 protein: ASSPTFEETQY; V gene: TRBV18; D gene: .; J gene: TRBJ2-5
CDR3 protein: ASSFDLGGKFETQY; V gene: TRBV7-9; D gene: .; J gene: TRBJ2-5
CDR3 protein: ASSTQGEVSPLH; V gene: TRBV7-9; D gene: TRBD1; J gene: TRBJ1-6
CDR3 protein: ASSQERGRETQY; V gene: TRBV4-1; D gene: TRBD1; J gene: TRBJ2-5
CDR3 protein: ASSFQPDSYEQY; V gene: TRBV5-1; D gene: .; J gene: .
CDR3 protein: ASTLGYSSYNEQF; V gene: TRBV7-9; D gene: .; J gene: TRBJ2-1
CDR3 protein: ASSRAGLAVIRDTGELF; V gene: TRBV5-1; D gene: TRBD2; J gene: TRBJ2-2
CDR3 protein: ASSPLTLMNTEAF; V gene: TRBV7-2; D gene: .; J gene: TRBJ1-1
CDR3 protein: ASSLEGSSYGEQF; V gene: TRBV11-3; D gene: .; J gene: TRBJ2-1
CDR3 protein: ASSQDLPGLAGVNEQF; V gene: TRBV4-3; D gene: TRBD2; J gene: TRBJ2-1
CDR3 protein: ASRGLAGGQETQY; V gene: TRBV6-1; D gene: TRBD2; J gene: TRBJ2-5
CDR3 protein: ASSQDPGSSHISPLH; V gene: TRBV14; D gene: .; J gene: TRBJ1-6
CDR3 protein: ASSIRTSGPNEQF; V gene: TRBV4-3; D gene: TRBD2; J gene: TRBJ2-1
CDR3 protein: ASSLVRGYGYT; V gene: TRBV28; D gene: TRBD1; J gene: TRBJ1-2
CDR3 protein: ASGSRGQGDQPQH; V gene: TRBV27; D gene: TRBD1; J gene: TRBJ1-5
CDR3 protein: ASSPHREGAEQF; V gene: TRBV7-9; D gene: .; J gene: TRBJ2-1
CDR3 protein: ASSFFYGTGNTEAF; V gene: TRBV5-1; D gene: TRBD1; J gene: TRBJ1-1